This T cell receptor (beta chain) was identified in a study of blood T cell repertoires in COVID-19. V lost 0 bases to trimming and J lost 7 bases; unmatched junction nucleotides: 7. The CDR3 covers 16 residues. The germline V gene has CDR1 SNHLY and CDR2 FYNNEI. Per the authors' pipeline: Amplification of reference gene primers provided the estimated nucleated cell counts. Using immunoSEQ multiplex PCR, the repertoire was profiled, and TCRdb retains in-frame clones only, with some absent. Clone size and V and J calls were adopted from that table, with D and trimming inferred from the DNA. The table includes over 250,000 clones, more than 70% detected once.

The V gene is TRBV2, the J gene TRBJ2-2; 8 bases map to TRBD1. This TCR derives from a woman aged 50 to 60 with acute or convalescent COVID-19. What was sequenced was peripheral blood. In nucleotides, the CDR3 is TGTGCCAGCAGTGAAGCAACAAGACAGGGGAGCGGGGAGCTGTTTTTT. Translation: CASSEATRQGSGELFF.